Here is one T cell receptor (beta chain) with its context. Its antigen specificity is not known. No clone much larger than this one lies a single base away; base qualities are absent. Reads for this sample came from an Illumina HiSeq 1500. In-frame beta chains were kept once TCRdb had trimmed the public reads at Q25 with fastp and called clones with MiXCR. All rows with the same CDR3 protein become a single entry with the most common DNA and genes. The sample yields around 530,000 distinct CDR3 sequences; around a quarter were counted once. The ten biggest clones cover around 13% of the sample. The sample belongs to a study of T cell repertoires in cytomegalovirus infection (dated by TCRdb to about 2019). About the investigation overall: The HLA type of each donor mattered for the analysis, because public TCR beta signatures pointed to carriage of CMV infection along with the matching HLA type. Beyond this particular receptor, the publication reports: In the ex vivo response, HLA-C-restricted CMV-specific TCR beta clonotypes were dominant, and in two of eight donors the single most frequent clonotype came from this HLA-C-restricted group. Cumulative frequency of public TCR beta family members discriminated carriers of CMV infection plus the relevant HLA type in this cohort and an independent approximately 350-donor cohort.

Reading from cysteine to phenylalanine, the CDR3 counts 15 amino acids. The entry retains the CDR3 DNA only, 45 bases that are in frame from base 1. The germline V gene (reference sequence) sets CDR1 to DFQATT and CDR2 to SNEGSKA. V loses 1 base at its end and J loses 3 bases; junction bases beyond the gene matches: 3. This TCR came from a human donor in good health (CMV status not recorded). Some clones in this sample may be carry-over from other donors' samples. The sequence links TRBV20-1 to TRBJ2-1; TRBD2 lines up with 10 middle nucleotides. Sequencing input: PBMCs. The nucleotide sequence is TGCAGTGCTAGAGCAAGCGGGAGGGGCTACAATGAGCAGTTCTTC. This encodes CSARASGRGYNEQFF.